These 17 T cell receptor beta chains were all obtained from the same sample, sequenced in a study of a mutant IDH1 vaccine in newly diagnosed glioma. Described time point: week 23, last vaccination. The content of each vaccine dose was 300 ug of mutant IDH1 20-mer peptide, and topical imiquimod accompanied it. These TCRs' antigens remain unknown. Profiled with immunoSEQ multiplex PCR; TCRdb holds only in-frame clones, not every one. In the table there are roughly 52,000 clones, approximately 80% of which are singletons. The sequenced sample was PBMCs, obtained from a glioma patient whose treatment included an IDH1 peptide vaccine. Source of these receptors: a man aged 35-49 years with glioma.

The genes are TRBV7-9 and TRBJ2-3; the match to TRBD1 covers 9 bases. V lost 1 base to trimming and J lost 3 bases; unmatched junction nucleotides: 2. This CDR3 has 15 residues. Germline assignment: CDR1 SEHNR and CDR2 FQNEAQ (reference sequence). The CDR3 loop is CASSLGQGGTDTQYF. The CDR3 region has the DNA TGTGCCAGCAGCTTAGGACAGGGGGGGACAGATACGCAGTATTTT.

This clone was seen once. CDR3: CASSPRDRVYEQYF. The CDR3 nucleotides read TGTGCCAGCAGCCCCCGTGACAGGGTTTACGAGCAGTACTTC. The V call is TRBV6-5, the J call TRBJ2-7, with 7 bases lining up with TRBD1. The CDR3 is 14 amino acids. The V and J ends lost 6 bases and 4 bases, in that order; junction bases with no gene match: 9. Germline loops: CDR1 MNHEY, CDR2 SVGAGI.

The rearrangement joins TRBV11-2 to TRBJ2-7; D unresolved. There are 11 residues in the CDR3. Trimming pared 3 bases from V and 9 bases from J, leaving 9 bases between. Germline loops: CDR1 SGHAT, CDR2 FQNNGV. The DNA of the CDR3 is TGTGCCAGCAGCTTGGTCTTAGGGCAGTACTTC. This encodes CASSLVLGQYF.

This chain uses TRBV30 with TRBJ2-3; TRBD1 agrees at 8 bases. The CDR3 is 15 residues long. The germline CDR1 and CDR2 sequences are GTSNPN and SVGIG (reference sequence). The V segment lost 0 bases and the J segment 4 bases; nucleotides outside the gene matches: 6. The CDR3 reads CAWSVGQGAADTQYF. The DNA of the CDR3 is TGTGCCTGGAGTGTAGGGCAGGGGGCCGCAGATACGCAGTATTTT.

The V gene is TRBV4-1, the J gene TRBJ1-4, with D hard to call. With 3 bases removed from V and 5 bases from J, the gap between germline ends came to 13 bases. This CDR3 contains 15 residues. CDR1 and CDR2 (germline): MGHRA, YSYEKL. CDR3 sequence: CASSHAYGGNEKLFF. The CDR3 DNA sequence: TGCGCCAGCAGCCACGCTTACGGAGGGAATGAAAAACTGTTTTTT.

This clone has just one count. The rearrangement uses TRBV6-1 and TRBJ2-7; TRBD2 matches 11 bases. The CDR3 covers 16 residues. Germline CDR1 MNHNS, CDR2 SASEGT. Losses at the gene ends were 4 bases for V and 2 bases for J; bases not matched to a gene: 7. Written as DNA, the CDR3 is TGTGCCAGCAGTGTAACCGGGACTAGCGGACCCTACGAGCAGTACTTC. Protein product: CASSVTGTSGPYEQYF.

The chain uses TRBV4-2 and TRBJ1-2; TRBD1 is a possible D gene (6 bases). Trimming stripped 3 bases from V and 8 bases from J, with 22 bases between. This CDR3 has 16 amino acids. The germline CDR1 and CDR2 sequences are LGHNA and YNFKEQ. The CDR3 is CASSQDLGQPSVGYTF. The CDR3 DNA follows: TGTGCCAGCAGCCAGGACCTCGGACAGCCTAGTGTAGGCTACACCTTC.

This chain links TRBV7-9 with TRBJ2-5; D is tentatively TRBD1 or TRBD2 (6 bases each). The CDR3 spans 15 residues. Trimming shortened V by 5 bases and J by 9 bases, and 22 bases separated the two germline ends. CDR1 is SEHNR, CDR2 FQNEAQ, per germline (reference sequence). Written as DNA, the CDR3 is TGTGCCAGCAGCCCAGGGTCTAGCGAAAAGGGGGCCCAGTACTTC. It specifies CASSPGSSEKGAQYF.

The V gene is TRBV6-5, the J gene TRBJ2-1; the D is unclear. Germline V gene lookup returns CDR1 MNHEY and CDR2 SVGAGI. The CDR3 is 12 residues long. Trimming removed 6 bases at V and 5 bases at J, with 8 bases between. In DNA form, the CDR3 reads TGTGCCAGCAGCCAGGATCACAATGAGCAGTTCTTC. Its translation is CASSQDHNEQFF.

This clone is judged large. V usage is TRBV4-1 and J usage is TRBJ1-4; D is unresolved. This CDR3 contains 15 residues. Trimming removed 4 bases from V and 5 bases from J, with 14 bases in between. Germline V gene lookup returns CDR1 MGHRA and CDR2 YSYEKL. CDR3 in DNA: TGCGCCAGCAGCCTGGCCGGGTCGAGGAATGAAAAACTGTTTTTT. Its translation: CASSLAGSRNEKLFF.

The rearrangement joins TRBV7-8 to TRBJ1-3; D is unclear. The CDR3 loop spans 14 amino acids. CDR1 is SGHVS and CDR2 is FQNEAQ in the germline V gene. V was trimmed by 2 bases and J by 4 bases, leaving 9 bases between them. CDR3 sequence reads: CASSLPPPGNTIYF. CDR3 nucleotide sequence: TGTGCCAGCAGCTTACCCCCACCCGGAAACACCATATATTTT.

This sequence joins TRBV7-8 and TRBJ1-1; the D gene is possibly TRBD1 (5 bases). Looked up from germline, CDR1 is SGHVS and CDR2 is FQNEAQ. This CDR3 is 14 amino acids long. The ends were cut back, 5 bases at V and 3 bases at J, with 13 bases in the middle. CDR3 DNA: TGTGCCAGCAGCACAGCTGCGGGGGACACTGAAGCTTTCTTT. Amino acid sequence: CASSTAAGDTEAFF.

This chain uses TRBV2 with TRBJ1-3; D is uncertain. The V gene's germline CDR1 is SNHLY and CDR2 FYNNEI. The CDR3 consists of 15 residues. V was cut by 1 base and J by 7 bases, with 14 bases left in between. The CDR3 DNA reads as TGTGCCAGCAGTGAAGAGGCGACGAGTAGCAACACCATATATTTT. Translating gives CASSEEATSSNTIYF.

V gene TRBV18 combines with J gene TRBJ2-7; tentatively, D is TRBD1 (6 bases). Germline V gene sequence: CDR1 KGHSH, CDR2 LQKENI. V lost 2 bases and J 4 bases, leaving 12 bases between the germline ends. The CDR3 is 14 amino acids. For the CDR3, the DNA is TGTGCCAGCTCACCAGGGGGCAGTATTTACGAGCAGTACTTC. Its translation is CASSPGGSIYEQYF.

V gene TRBV7-2 combines with J gene TRBJ2-2; D remains ambiguous. Germline loops: CDR1 SGHTA, CDR2 FQGNSA. V was pared by 0 bases and J by 7 bases, with 3 bases between. There are 12 residues in the CDR3. In DNA form, the CDR3 reads TGTGCCAGCAGCTTAGCGGTCGGGGAGCTGTTTTTT. It specifies CASSLAVGELFF.

In DNA, the CDR3 is TGTGCCAGCGCCTACCGGGACACGACCTACGAGCAGTACTTC. Translating it yields CASAYRDTTYEQYF. The J gene is TRBJ2-7, the V gene TRBV2; a weak D match, TRBD1 (6 bases). Germline values: CDR1 SNHLY, CDR2 FYNNEI. The CDR3 is 14 amino acids. Trimming left V 8 bases short and J 2 bases short, with 16 bases between.

The rearrangement joins TRBV7-2 to TRBJ1-2, with D possibly matching TRBD1 (6 bases). This CDR3 spans 15 amino acids. V dropped 3 bases and J dropped 4 bases, with 15 bases sitting between them. In germline, CDR1 is SGHTA, CDR2 FQGNSA. The CDR3 DNA reads as TGTGCCAGCAGCTTGGGTACCGGGACACCCTATGGCTACACCTTC. Translation gives CASSLGTGTPYGYTF.